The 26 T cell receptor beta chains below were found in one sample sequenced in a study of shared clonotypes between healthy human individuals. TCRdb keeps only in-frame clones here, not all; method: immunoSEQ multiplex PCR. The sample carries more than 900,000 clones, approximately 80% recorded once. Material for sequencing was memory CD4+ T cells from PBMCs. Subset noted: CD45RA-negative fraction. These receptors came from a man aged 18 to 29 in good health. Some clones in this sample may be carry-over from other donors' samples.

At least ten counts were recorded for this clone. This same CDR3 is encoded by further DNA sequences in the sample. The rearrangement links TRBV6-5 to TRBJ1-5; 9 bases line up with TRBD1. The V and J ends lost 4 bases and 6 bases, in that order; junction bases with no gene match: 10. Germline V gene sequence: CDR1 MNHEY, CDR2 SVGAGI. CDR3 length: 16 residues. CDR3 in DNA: TGTGCCAGCAGTTCCCGGGGACAGGGAGCTTTTCAGCCCCAGCATTTT. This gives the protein CASSSRGQGAFQPQHF.

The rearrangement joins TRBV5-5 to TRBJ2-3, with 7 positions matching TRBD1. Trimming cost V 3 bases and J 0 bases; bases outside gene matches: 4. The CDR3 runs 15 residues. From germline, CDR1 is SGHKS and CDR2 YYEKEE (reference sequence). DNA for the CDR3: TGTGCCAGCAGCTGGGACAGTCACAGCACAGATACGCAGTATTTT. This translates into CASSWDSHSTDTQYF.

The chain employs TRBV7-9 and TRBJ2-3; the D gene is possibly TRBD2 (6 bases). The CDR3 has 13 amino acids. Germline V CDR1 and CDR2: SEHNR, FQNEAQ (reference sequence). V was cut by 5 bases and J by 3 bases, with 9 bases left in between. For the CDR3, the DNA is TGTGCCAGCAGCGCGCTAGCGACAGATACGCAGTATTTT. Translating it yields CASSALATDTQYF.

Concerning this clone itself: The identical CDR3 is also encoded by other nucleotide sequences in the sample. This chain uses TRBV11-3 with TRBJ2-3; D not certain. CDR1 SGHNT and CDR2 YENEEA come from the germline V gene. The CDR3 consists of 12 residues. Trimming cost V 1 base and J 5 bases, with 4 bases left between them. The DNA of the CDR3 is TGTGCCAGCAGCTTAGGAAGAGATACGCAGTATTTT. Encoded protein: CASSLGRDTQYF.

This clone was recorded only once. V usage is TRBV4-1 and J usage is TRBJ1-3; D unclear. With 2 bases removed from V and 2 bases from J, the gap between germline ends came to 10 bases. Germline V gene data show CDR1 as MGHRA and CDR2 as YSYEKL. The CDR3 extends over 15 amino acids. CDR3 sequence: CASSQPGNTGNTIYF. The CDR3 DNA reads TGCGCCAGCAGCCAACCGGGGAATACTGGAAACACCATATATTTT.

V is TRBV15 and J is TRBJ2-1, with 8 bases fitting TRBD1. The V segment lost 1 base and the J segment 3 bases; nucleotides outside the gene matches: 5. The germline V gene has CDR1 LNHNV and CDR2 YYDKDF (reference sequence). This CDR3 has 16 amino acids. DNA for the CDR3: TGTGCCACCAGCAGAGGGCAGGGACAGGTCTACAATGAGCAGTTCTTC. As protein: CATSRGQGQVYNEQFF.

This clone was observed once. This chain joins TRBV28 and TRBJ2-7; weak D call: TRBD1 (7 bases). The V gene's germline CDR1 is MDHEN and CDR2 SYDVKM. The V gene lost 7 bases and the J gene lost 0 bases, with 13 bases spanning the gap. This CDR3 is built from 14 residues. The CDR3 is CASTPGGPSYEQYF. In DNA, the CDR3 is TGTGCCAGCACACCAGGGGGGCCCTCCTACGAGCAGTACTTC.

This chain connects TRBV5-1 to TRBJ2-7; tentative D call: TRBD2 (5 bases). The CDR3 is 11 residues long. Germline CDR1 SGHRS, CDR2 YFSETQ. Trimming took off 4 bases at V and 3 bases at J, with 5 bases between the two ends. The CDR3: CASSEGYEQYF. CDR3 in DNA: TGCGCCAGCAGCGAGGGCTACGAGCAGTACTTC.

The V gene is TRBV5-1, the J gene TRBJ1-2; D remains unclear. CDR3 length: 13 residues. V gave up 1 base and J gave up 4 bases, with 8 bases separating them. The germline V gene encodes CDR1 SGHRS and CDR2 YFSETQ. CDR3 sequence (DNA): TGCGCCAGCAGCTTGAACAGTCCCTATGGCTACACCTTC. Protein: CASSLNSPYGYTF.

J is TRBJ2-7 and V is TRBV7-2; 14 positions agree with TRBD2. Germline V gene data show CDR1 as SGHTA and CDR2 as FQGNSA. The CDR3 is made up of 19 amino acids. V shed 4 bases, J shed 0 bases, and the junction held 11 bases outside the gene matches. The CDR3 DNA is TGTGCCAGCAGCTCCCTTGCGACTAGCGGGAGGGCCTTCTCCTACGAGCAGTACTTC. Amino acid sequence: CASSSLATSGRAFSYEQYF.

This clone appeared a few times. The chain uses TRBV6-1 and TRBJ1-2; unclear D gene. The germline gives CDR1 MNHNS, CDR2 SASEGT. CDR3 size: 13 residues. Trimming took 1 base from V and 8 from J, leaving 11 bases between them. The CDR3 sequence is CASSEVPGSGYTF. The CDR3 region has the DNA TGTGCCAGCAGTGAAGTACCCGGGTCCGGCTACACCTTC.

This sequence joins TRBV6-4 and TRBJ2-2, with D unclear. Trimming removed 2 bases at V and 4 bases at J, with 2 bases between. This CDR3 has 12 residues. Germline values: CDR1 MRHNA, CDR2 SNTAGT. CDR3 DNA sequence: TGTGCCAGCAGTGACCTCACCGGGGAGCTGTTTTTT. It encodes CASSDLTGELFF.

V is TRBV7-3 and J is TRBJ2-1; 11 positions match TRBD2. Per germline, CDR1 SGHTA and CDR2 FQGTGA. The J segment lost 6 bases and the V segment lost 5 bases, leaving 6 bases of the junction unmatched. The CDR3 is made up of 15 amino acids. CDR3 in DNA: TGTGCCAGCAGCATTACTAGCGGGAGTCTCAATGAGCAGTTCTTC. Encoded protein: CASSITSGSLNEQFF. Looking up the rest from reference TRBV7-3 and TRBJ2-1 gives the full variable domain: GAGVSQTPSNKVTEKGKYVELRCDPISGHTALYWYRQSLGQGPEFLIYFQGTGAADDSGLPNDRFFAVRPEGSVSTLKIQRTERGDSAVYLCASSITSGSLNEQFFGPGTRLTVL.

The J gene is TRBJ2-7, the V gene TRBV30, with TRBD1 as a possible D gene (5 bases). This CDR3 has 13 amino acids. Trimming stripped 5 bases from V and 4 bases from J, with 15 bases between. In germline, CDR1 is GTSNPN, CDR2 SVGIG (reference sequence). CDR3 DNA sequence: TGTGCCTGGGCCCAGGGAAGGAAATACGAGCAGTACTTC. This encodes CAWAQGRKYEQYF.

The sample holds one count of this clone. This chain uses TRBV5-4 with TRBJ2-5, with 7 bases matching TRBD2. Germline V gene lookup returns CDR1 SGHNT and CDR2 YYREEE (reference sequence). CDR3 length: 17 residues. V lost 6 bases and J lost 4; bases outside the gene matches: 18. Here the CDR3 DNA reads TGTGCCAGCATCAATCTTCCAGGGAGGGCCCCTGGAGAGACCCAGTACTTC. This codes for CASINLPGRAPGETQYF.

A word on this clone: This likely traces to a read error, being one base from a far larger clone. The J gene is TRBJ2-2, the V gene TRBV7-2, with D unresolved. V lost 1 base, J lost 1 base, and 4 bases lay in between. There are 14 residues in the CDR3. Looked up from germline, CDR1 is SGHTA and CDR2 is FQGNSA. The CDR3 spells CASSLVQNTGELFF. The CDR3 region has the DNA TGTGCCAGCAGCTTAGTACAGAACACCGGGGAGCTGTTTTTT. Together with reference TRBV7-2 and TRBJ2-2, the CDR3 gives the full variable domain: GAGVSQSPSNKVTEKGKDVELRCDPISGHTALYWYRQSLGQGLEFLIYFQGNSAPDKSGLPSDRFSAERTGGSVSTLTIQRTQQEDSAVYLCASSLVQNTGELFFGEGSRLTVL.

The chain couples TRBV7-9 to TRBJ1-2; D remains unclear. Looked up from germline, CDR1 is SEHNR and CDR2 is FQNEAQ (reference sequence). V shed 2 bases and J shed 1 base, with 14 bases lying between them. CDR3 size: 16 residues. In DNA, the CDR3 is TGTGCCAGCAGCTTATGGACGGCAGGAATTAACTATGGCTACACCTTC. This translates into CASSLWTAGINYGYTF.

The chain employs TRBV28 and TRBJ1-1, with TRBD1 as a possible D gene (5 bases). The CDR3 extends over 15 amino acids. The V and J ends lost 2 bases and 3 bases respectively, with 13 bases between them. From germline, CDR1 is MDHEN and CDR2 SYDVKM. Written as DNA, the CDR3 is TGTGCCAGCAGTTTAGTCGGAGGGGTCGACACTGAAGCTTTCTTT. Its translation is CASSLVGGVDTEAFF.

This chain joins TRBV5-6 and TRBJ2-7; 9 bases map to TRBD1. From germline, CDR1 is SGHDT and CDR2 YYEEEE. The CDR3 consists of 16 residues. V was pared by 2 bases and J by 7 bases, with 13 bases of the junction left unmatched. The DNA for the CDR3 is TGTGCCAGCAGCTTCGACTTTTGGGGACAGGGTCTTGAGCAGTACTTC. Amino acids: CASSFDFWGQGLEQYF.

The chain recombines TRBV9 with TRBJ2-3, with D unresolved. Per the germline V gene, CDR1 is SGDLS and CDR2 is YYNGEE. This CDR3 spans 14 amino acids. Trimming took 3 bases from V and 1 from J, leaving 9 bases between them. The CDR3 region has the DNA TGTGCCAGCAGCGGACTTTCAGGCACAGATACGCAGTATTTT. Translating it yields CASSGLSGTDTQYF. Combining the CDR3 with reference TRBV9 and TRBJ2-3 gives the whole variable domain DSGVTQTPKHLITATGQRVTLRCSPRSGDLSVYWYQQSLDQGLQFLIQYYNGEERAKGNILERFSAQQFPDLHSELNLSSLELGDSALYFCASSGLSGTDTQYFGPGTRLTVL.

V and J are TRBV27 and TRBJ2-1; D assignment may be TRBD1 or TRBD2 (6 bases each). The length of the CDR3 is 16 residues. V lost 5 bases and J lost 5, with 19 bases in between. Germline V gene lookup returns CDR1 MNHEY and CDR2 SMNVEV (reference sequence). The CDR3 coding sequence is TGTGCCAGCAGTCCCGGGGGACAAGGTGGGAACAATGAGCAGTTCTTC. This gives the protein CASSPGGQGGNNEQFF.

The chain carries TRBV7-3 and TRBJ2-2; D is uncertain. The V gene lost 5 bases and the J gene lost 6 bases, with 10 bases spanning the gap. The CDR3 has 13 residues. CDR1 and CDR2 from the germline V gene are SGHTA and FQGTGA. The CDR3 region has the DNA TGTGCCAGCAGCCCCTCGTGGTCCGGGGAGCTGTTTTTT. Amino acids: CASSPSWSGELFF. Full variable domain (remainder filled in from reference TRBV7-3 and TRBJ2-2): GAGVSQTPSNKVTEKGKYVELRCDPISGHTALYWYRQSLGQGPEFLIYFQGTGAADDSGLPNDRFFAVRPEGSVSTLKIQRTERGDSAVYLCASSPSWSGELFFGEGSRLTVL.

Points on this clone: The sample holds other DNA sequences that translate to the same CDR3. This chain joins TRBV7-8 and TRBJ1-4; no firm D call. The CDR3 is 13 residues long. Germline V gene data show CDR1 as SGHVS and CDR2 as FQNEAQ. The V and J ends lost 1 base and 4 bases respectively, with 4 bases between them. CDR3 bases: TGTGCCAGCAGCTTAGGCCGTAATGAAAAACTGTTTTTT. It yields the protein CASSLGRNEKLFF. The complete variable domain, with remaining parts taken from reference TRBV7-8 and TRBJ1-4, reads GAGVSQSPRYKVAKRGQDVALRCDPISGHVSLFWYQQALGQGPEFLTYFQNEAQLDKSGLPSDRFFAERPEGSVSTLKIQRTQQEDSAVYLCASSLGRNEKLFFGSGTQLSVL.

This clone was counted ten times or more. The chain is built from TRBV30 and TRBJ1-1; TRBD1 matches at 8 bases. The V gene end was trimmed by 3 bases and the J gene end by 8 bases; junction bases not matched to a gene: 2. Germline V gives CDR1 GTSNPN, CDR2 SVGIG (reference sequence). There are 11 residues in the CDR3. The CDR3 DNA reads TGTGCCTGGAGGGACAGGGAGGAAGCTTTCTTT. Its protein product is CAWRDREEAFF. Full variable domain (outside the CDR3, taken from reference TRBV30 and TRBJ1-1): SQTIHQWPATLVQPVGSPLSLECTVEGTSNPNLYWYRQAAGRGLQLLFYSVGIGQISSEVPQNLSASRPQDRQFILSSKKLLLSDSGFYLCAWRDREEAFFGQGTRLTVV.

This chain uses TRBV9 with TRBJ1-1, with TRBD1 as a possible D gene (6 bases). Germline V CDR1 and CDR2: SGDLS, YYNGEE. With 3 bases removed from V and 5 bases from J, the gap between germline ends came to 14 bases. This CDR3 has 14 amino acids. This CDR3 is CASSGSGGRTEAFF. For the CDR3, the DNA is TGTGCCAGCAGCGGGAGTGGGGGGCGAACTGAAGCTTTCTTT.

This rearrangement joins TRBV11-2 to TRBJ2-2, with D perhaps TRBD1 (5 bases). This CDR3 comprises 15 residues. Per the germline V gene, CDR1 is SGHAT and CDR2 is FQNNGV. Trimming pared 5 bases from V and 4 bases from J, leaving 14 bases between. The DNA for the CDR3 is TGTGCCAGCAGCCCTGGTAGCCAGGGCACCGGGGAGCTGTTTTTT. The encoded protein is CASSPGSQGTGELFF. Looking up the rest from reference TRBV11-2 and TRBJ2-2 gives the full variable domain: EAGVAQSPRYKIIEKRQSVAFWCNPISGHATLYWYQQILGQGPKLLIQFQNNGVVDDSQLPKDRFSAERLKGVDSTLKIQPAKLEDSAVYLCASSPGSQGTGELFFGEGSRLTVL.